This record looks at one TCR beta chain sequence and its context. These data belong to a study of blood T cell repertoires in COVID-19. The authors' processing: Using reference gene primer amplification, nucleated cell counts were estimated. Repertoires were generated with immunoSEQ multiplex PCR, while TCRdb's copy carries only in-frame clones and drops some. V and J calls and clone size are those listed in that table; D and trimming were worked out from the DNA. The sample contains around 200,000 clones, 70% to 90% of which appear only once. CDR3 length: 18 residues. With 2 bases clipped from V and 6 bases from J, the junction kept 18 bases outside the gene matches. Germline CDR1 reads KGHSH; CDR2 reads LQKENI.

The sequenced material came from peripheral blood. The receptor was derived from a woman aged 18-35 years who had recovered from COVID-19. The chain joins TRBV18 to TRBJ1-2; 7 nucleotides agree with TRBD1. Here the CDR3 reads CASSPSQQGIGLIHGYTF. CDR3 bases: TGTGCCAGCTCACCATCCCAACAGGGGATAGGTTTAATCCATGGCTACACCTTC.